This T cell receptor (beta chain) was sequenced in a study of T cell clonality in common variable immunodeficiency. This clone has at least ten counts. Its antigen remains unidentified. The CDR3 is cut off 3 residues early in the read; its end comes from the germline J gene. Study-level results: CVID subjects showed higher TCRbeta clonality than healthy controls. Shared TCRbeta clones were fewer between CVID subjects than controls.

Sequencing input was equivalent genomic DNA from CVID and controls. Assay: immunoSEQ multiplex PCR; the TCRdb copy retains only in-frame clones and omits some. Observed in the sample are tens of thousands of clones, none of them singletons. The CDR3 consists of 14 residues. V gave up 2 bases and J gave up 3 bases; unmatched junction bases: 3. Germline lookup yields CDR1 SEHNR and CDR2 FQNEAQ (reference sequence). The specimen sequenced was peripheral blood mononuclear cells. The chain is built from TRBV7-9 and TRBJ2-7; the match to TRBD2 covers 8 bases. This TCR derives from a person between 18 and 75 years old in good health. Partial CDR3 DNA: TGTGCCAGCAGCTTAAGCGGGAGCTACTACGAG. Residues: CASSLSGSYYE. The full CDR3 protein is CASSLSGSYYEQYF.